This T cell receptor (beta chain) was documented in a study of CXCR3-negative and CXCR3-positive naive CD8 T cells. Study-wide results and caveats: Both naive subsets, CXCR3-negative and CXCR3-positive, displayed similar TRBV-TRBJ usage, unlike memory cells. Diversity proved comparably high across both naive subsets and much lower in memory CD8+ cells. TRB CDR3 properties indicated TCR strength, while surface CD5 was similar across naive subsets. Cryopreservation partially decreased CXCR3 expression, and most assays used fresh PBMCs.

5' RACE that incorporated UMI labels was used to prepare the TRB cDNA libraries. TCRdb re-called the 5' RACE reads; every CDR3 protein appears as one record, without DNA. The sample has under 50,000 distinct CDR3 sequences; the top ten hold approximately 2.3%. Germline CDR1 and CDR2: MNHEY and SVGAGI. The CDR3 length is 15 residues. A note on this clonotype: Antigen unknown.

The receptor was isolated from a human donor in good health. Some clones in this sample may be carry-over from other donors' samples. This chain links TRBV6-5 with TRBJ1-2. Input material: naive CXCR3- CD8+ T cells from blood. The subset denotes: CD45RO-CCR7+CD27+CD95- naive CD8+ T cells lacking CXCR3 (TNR3-). The CDR3 loop is CASSDSGVGHYGYTF.